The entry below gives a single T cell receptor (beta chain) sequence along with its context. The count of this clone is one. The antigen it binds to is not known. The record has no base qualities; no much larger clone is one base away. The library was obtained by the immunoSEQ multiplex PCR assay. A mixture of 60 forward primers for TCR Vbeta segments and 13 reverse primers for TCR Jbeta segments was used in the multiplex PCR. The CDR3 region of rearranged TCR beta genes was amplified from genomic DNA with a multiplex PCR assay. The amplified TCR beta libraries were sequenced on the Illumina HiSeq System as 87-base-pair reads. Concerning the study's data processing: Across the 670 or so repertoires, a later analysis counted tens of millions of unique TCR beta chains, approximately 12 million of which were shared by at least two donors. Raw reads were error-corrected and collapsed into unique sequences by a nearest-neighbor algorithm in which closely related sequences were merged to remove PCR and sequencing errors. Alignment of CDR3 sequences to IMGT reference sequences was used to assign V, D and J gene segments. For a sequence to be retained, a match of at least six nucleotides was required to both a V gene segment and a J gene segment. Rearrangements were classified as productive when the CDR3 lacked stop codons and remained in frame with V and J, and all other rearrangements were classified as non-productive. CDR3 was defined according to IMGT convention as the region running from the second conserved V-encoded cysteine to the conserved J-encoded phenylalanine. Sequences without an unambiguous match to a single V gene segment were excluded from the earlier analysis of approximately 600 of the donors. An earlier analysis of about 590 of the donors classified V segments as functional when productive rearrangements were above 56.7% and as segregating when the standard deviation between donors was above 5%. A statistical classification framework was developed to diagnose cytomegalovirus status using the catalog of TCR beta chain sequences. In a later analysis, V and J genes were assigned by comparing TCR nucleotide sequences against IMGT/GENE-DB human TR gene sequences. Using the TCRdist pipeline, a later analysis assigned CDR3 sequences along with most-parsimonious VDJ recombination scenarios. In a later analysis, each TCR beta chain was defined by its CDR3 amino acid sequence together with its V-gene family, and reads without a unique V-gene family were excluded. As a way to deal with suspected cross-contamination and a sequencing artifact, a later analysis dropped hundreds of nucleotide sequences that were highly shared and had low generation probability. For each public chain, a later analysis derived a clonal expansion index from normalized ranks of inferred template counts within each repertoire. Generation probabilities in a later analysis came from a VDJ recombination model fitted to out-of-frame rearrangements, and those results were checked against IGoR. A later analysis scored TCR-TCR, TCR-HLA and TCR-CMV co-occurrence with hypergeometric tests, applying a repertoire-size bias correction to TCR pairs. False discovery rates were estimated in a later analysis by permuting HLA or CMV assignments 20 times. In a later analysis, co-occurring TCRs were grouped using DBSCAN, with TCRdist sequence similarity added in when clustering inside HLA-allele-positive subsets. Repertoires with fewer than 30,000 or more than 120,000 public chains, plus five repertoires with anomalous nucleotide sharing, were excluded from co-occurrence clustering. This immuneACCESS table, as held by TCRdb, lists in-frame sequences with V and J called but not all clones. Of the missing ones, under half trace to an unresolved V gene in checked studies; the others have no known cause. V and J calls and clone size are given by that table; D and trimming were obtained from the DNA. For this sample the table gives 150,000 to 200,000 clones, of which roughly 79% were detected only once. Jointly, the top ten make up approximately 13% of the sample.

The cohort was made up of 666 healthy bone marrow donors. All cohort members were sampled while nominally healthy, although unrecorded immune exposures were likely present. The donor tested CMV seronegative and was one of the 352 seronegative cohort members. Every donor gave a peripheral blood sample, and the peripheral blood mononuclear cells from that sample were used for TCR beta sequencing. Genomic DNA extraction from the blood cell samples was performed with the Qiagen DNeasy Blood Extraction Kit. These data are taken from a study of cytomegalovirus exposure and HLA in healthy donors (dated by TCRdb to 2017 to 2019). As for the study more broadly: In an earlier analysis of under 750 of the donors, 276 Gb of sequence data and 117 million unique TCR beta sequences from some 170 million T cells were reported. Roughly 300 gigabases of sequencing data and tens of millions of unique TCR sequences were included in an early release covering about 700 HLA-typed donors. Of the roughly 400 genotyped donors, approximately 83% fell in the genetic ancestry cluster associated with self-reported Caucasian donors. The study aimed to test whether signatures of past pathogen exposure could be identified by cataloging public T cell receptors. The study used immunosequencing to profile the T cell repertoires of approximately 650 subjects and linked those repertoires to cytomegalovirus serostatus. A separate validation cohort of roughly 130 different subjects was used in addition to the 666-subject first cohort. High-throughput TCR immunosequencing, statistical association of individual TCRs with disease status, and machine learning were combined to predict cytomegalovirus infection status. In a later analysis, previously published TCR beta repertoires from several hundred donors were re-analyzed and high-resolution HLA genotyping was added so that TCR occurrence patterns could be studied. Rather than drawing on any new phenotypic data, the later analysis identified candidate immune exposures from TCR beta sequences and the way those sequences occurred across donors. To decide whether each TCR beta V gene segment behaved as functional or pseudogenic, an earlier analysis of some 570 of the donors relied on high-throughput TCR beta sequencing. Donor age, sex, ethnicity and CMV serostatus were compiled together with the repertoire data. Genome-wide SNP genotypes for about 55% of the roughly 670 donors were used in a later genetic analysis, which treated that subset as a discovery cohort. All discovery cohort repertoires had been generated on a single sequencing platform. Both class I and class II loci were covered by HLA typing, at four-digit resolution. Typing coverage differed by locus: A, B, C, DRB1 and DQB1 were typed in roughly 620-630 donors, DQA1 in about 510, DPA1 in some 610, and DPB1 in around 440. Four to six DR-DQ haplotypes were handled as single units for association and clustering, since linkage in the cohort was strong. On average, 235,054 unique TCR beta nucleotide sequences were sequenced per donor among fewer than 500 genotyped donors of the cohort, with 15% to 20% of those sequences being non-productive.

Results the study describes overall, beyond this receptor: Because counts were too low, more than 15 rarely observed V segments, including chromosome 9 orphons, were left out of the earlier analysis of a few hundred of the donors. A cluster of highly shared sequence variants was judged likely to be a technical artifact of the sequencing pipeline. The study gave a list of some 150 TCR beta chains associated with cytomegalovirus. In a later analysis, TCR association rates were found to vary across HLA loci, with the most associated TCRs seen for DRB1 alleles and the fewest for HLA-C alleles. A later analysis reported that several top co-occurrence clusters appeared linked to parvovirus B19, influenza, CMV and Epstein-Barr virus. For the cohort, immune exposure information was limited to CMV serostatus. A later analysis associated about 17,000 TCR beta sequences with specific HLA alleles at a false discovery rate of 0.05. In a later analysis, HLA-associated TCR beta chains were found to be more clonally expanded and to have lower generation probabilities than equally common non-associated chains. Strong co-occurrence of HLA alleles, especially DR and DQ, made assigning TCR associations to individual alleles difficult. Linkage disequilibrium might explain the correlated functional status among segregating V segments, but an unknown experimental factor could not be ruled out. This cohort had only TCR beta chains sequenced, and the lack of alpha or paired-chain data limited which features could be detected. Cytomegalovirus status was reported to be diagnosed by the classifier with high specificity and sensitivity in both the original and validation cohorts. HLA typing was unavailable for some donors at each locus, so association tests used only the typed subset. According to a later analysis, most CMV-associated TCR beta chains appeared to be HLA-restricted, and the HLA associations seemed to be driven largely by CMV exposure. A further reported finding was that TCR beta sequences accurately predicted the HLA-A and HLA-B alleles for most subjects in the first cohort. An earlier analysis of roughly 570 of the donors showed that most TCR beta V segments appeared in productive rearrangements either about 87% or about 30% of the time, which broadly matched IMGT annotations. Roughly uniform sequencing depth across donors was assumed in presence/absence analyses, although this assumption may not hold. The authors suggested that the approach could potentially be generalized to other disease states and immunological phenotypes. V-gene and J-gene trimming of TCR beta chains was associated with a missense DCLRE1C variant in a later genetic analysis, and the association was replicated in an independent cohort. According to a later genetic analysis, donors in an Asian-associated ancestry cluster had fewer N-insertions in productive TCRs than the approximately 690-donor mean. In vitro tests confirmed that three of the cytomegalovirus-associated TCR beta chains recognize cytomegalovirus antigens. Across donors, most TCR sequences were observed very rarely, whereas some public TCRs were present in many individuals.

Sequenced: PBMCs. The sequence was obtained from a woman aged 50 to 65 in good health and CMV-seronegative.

The CDR3 amino acid sequence is: CASWGGSNEKLFF. The nucleotides read TGTGCCAGTTGGGGGGGCTCTAATGAAAAACTGTTTTTT. The V and J genes are TRBV21-1 and TRBJ1-4. TRBV21-1 is noted as a pseudogene. Counted from cysteine to phenylalanine, this CDR3 has 13 amino acids. CDR3 DNA is the only sequence kept; it has 39 bases, read in frame from the first base.